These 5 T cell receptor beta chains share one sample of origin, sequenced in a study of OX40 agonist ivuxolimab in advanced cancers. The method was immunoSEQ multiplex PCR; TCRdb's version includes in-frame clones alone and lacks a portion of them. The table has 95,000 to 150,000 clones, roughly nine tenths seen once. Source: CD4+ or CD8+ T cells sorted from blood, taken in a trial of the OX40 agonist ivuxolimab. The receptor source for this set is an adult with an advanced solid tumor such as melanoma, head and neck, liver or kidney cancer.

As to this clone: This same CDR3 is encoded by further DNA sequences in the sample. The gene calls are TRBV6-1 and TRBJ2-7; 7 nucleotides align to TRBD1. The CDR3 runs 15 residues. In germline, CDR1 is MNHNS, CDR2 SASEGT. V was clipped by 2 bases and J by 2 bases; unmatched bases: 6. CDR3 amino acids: CASSERTGSTYEQYF. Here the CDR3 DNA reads TGTGCCAGCAGTGAAAGGACAGGTTCCACCTACGAGCAGTACTTC.

The CDR3 sequence: CASSYDIMSYNEQFF. As DNA, the CDR3 is TGTGCCAGCAGCTACGATATAATGTCCTACAATGAGCAGTTCTTC. The chain uses TRBV27 and TRBJ2-1; D gene ambiguous. The CDR3 is 15 residues long. The V gene's germline CDR1 is MNHEY and CDR2 SMNVEV (reference sequence). With 6 bases removed from V and 1 base from J, the gap between germline ends came to 13 bases.

DNA of the CDR3: TGTGCCAGCAGCTCTCAGACTTTCCCGAGCTCCTACGAGCAGTACTTC. Its protein product is CASSSQTFPSSYEQYF. The V and J genes are TRBV7-9 and TRBJ2-7; no clear D gene. The CDR3 is 16 amino acids. Germline values: CDR1 SEHNR, CDR2 FQNEAQ (reference sequence). Trimming removed 4 bases from V and 0 bases from J, with 16 bases in between.

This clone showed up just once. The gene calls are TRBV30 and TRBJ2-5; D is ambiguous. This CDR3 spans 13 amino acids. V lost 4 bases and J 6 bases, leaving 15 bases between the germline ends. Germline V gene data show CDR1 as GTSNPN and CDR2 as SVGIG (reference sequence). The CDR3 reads CAWKRTVDQTQYF. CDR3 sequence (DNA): TGTGCCTGGAAGAGGACGGTGGATCAGACCCAGTACTTC.

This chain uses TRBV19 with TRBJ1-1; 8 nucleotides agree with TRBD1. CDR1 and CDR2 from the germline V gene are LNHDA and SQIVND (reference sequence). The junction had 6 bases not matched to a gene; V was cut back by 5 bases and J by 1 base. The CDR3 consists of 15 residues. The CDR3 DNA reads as TGTGCCAGTAGTTCTCAGGACAGGGCGAACACTGAAGCTTTCTTT. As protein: CASSSQDRANTEAFF.